This T cell receptor (beta chain) was identified in a study of cytomegalovirus exposure and HLA in healthy donors. Worth noting for this clone: Its antigen is unidentified.

PCR used 60 Vbeta primers and 13 Jbeta primers. Assay: immunoSEQ multiplex PCR; the TCRdb copy retains only in-frame clones and omits some. Among 100,000 to 120,000 clones, 76% were seen once, and the ten largest hold roughly 13%. Broader study findings: At a 0.05 false discovery rate, a later analysis found some 18,000 TCR beta sequences to be associated with HLA alleles. Follow-up analysis later connected one missense variant in DCLRE1C with trimming of TCR beta V- and J-genes.

The length of the CDR3 is 13 residues. CDR1 and CDR2 (germline): MNHEY, SVGAGI. The source material was PBMCs. The chain employs TRBV6-5 and TRBJ2-3, with 8 nucleotides matching TRBD1. The clonotype was recovered from a man younger than 45 in good health and CMV-seropositive. The CDR3 is CAFGRGPGDTQYF. For the CDR3, the DNA is TGTGCTTTCGGCAGGGGGCCTGGAGATACGCAGTATTTT.